This TCR beta chain originates from a study of control samples from healthy donors and cancer patients. Generated by immunoSEQ multiplex PCR, the TCRdb table keeps only in-frame clones and is missing some. The table includes some 150,000 clones, roughly 94% detected once. Looked up from germline, CDR1 is MNHNS and CDR2 is SASEGT. CDR3 length: 18 residues. Trimming took 2 bases from V and 2 from J; bases not matched to a gene: 10. The sequence was obtained from a man aged 55 to 70 with colorectal cancer. The V and J genes are TRBV6-1 and TRBJ2-4, with TRBD1 matching over 9 bases. The sequenced sample consisted of PBMCs. In DNA, the CDR3 is TGTGCCAGCAGTGAATGGGACAGGGAAGGGGACCCCAAAAACATTCAGTACTTC. Translating gives CASSEWDREGDPKNIQYF.